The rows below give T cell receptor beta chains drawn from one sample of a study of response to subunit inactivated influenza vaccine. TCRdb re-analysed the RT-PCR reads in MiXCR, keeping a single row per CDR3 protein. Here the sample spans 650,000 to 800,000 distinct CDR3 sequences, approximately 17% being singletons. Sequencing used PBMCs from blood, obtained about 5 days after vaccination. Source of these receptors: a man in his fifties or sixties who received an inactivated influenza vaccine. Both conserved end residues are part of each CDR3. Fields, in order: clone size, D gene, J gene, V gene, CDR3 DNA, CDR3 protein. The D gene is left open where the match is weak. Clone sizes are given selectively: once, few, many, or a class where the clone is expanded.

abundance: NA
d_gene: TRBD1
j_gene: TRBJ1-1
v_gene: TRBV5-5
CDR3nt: TGTGCCAGCAACACCGACAGGGGCACTGAAGCTTTCTTT
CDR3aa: CASNTDRGTEAFF

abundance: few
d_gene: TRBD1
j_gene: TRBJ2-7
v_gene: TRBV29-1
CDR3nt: TGCAGCGTTGAAGTGCCAGGGGGATCCAAGGAGCAGTACTTC
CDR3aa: CSVEVPGGSKEQYF

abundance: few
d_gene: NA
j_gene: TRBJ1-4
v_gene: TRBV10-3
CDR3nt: TGTGCCATCAGTGAGTCATCAGGGGCTGGTGAAAAACTGTTTTTT
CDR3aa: CAISESSGAGEKLFF

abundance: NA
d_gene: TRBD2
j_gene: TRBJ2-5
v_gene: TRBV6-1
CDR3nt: TGTGCCAGCACCATGAAGACTAGCGCACAAGAGACCCAGTACTTC
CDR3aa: CASTMKTSAQETQYF

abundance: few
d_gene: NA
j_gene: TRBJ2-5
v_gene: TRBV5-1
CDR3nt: TGCGCCAGCAGCTTGGTGCCACTACAAGAGACCCAGTACTTC
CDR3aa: CASSLVPLQETQYF

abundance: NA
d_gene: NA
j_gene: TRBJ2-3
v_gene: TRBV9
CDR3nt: TGTGCCAGCAGCGTAGATCTAGGCCCTTTGACAGATACGCAGTATTTT
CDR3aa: CASSVDLGPLTDTQYF

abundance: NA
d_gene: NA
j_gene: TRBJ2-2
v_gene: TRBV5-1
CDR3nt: TGCGCCAGCAGCATGGGACAACTGAACACCGGGGAGCTGTTTTTT
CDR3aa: CASSMGQLNTGELFF

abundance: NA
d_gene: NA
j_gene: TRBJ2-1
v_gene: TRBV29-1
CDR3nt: TGCAGCGTTGTTGTAACGGCTTCCTACAATGAGCAGTTCTTC
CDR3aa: CSVVVTASYNEQFF

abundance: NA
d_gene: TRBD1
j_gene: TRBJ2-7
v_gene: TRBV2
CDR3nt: TGTGCCAGCAGCCATCCGGGACAGGACTACGAGCAGTACTTC
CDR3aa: CASSHPGQDYEQYF

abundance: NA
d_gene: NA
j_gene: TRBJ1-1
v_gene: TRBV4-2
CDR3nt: TGTGCCAGCAGCCAAGATGGAAGGGGGAGGACTGAAGCTTTCTTT
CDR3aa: CASSQDGRGRTEAFF

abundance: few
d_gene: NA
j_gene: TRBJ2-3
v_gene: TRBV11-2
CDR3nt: TGTGCCAGCAGGATGGCAGGTCGAGCCACAGATACGCAGTATTTT
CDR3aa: CASRMAGRATDTQYF

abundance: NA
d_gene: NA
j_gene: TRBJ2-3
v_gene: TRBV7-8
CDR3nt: TGTGCCAGCAGCTTAGCAGGCGGGAAGAAGCCCGATACGCAGTATTTT
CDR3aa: CASSLAGGKKPDTQYF

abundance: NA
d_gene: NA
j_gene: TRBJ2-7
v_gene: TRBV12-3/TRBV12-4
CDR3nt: TGTGCCAGCGGTACGCCCCCCTACGAGCAGTACTTC
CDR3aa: CASGTPPYEQYF

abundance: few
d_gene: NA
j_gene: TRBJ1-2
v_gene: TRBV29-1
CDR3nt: TGCAGCGTTGAAAAGGCAGGGTCAGGGGGCTACACCTTC
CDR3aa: CSVEKAGSGGYTF

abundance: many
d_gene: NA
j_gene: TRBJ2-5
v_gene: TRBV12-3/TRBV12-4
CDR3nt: TGTGCCAGCAGCAGAGGGCCCCAAGAGACCCAGTACTTC
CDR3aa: CASSRGPQETQYF

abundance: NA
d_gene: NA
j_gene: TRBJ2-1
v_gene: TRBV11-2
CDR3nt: TGTGCCAGCAGTTCCAATCCGAGGGTCTATGCGGGGATCGGGAATGAGCAGTTCTTC
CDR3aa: CASSSNPRVYAGIGNEQFF

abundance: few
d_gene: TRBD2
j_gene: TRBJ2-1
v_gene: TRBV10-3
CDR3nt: TGTGCCATCAGTGATAGCGGGGCTTCGTACAATGAGCAGTTCTTC
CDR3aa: CAISDSGASYNEQFF

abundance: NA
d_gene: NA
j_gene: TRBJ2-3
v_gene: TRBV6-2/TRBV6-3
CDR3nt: TGTGCCAGCAGAGTCCGGGACCACACAGATACGCAGTATTTT
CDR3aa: CASRVRDHTDTQYF

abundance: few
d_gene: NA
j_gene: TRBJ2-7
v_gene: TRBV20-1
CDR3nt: TGCAGTGCTAGGCCCCGTGACGGGGAAACCTACGAGCAGTACTTC
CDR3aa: CSARPRDGETYEQYF

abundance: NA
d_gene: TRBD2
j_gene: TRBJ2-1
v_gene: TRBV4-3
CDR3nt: TGCGCCAGCAGCCAAAGCGGGAGGGCCTACAATGAGCAGTTCTTC
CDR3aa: CASSQSGRAYNEQFF

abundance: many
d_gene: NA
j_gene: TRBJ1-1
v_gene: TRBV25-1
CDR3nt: TGTGCCAGCAGTGCTCGGGGGTTGAACACTGAAGCTTTCTTT
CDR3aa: CASSARGLNTEAFF

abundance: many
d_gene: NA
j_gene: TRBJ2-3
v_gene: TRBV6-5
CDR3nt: TGTGCCAGCAGAGGGGACTTGGCAGATACGCAGTATTTT
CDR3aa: CASRGDLADTQYF

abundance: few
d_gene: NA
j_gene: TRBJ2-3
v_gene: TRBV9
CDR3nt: TGTGCCAGCAGCGTAGACGGGTCAGATACGCAGTATTTT
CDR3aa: CASSVDGSDTQYF

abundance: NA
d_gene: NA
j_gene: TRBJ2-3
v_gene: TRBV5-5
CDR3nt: TGTGCCAGCAGGACAGAACAGAGAGCAGATACGCAGTATTTT
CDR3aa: CASRTEQRADTQYF

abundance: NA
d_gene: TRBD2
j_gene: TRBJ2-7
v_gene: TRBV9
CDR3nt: TGTGCCAGCAGCGTAAGTTGGACTAGCGGGTTCCACGAGCAGTACTTC
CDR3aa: CASSVSWTSGFHEQYF

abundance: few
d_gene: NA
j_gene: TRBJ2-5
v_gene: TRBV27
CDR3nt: TGTGCCAGCAGTTTATCGCTAGCCCTCCAAGAGACCCAGTACTTC
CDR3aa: CASSLSLALQETQYF

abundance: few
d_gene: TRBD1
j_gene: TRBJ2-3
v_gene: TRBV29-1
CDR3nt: TGCAGCGTTGAAGAACTACAGACAGGGGGCGGCCTCTCAGATACGCAGTATTTT
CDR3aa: CSVEELQTGGGLSDTQYF

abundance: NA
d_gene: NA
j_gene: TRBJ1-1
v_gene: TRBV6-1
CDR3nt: TGTGCCAGCACCAAGGCCAGGGAACGGGAAGCTTTCTTT
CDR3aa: CASTKAREREAFF

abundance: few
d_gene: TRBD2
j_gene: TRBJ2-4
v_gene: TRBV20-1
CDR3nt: TGCAGTGCTAGAGATCGTGTTAGCGGGAGGCTCATTCAGTACTTC
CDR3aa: CSARDRVSGRLIQYF

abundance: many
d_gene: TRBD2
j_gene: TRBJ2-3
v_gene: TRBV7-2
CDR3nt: TGTGCCAGCAGCCCTCGGACTAGCGGGAGGGCGGATACGCAGTATTTT
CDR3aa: CASSPRTSGRADTQYF

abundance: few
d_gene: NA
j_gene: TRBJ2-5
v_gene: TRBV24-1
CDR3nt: TGTGCCACCAGTGATTTTAGGGGGGCCTGGGAGACCCAGTACTTC
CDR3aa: CATSDFRGAWETQYF

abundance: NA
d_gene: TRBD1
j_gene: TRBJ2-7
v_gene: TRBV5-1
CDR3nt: TGCGCCAGCAGAACAGGGGGCTCGATCTACGAGCAGTACTTC
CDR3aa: CASRTGGSIYEQYF

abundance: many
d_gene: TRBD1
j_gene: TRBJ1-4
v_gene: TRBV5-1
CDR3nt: TGCGCCAGCAGCTTGGCCAGGGGGCGCGGTGAAAAACTGTTTTTT
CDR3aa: CASSLARGRGEKLFF

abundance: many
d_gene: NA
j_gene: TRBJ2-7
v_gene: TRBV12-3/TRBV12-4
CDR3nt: TGTGCCAGCAGTTTATTGGGACATCCGAGCCGCTACGAGCAGTACTTC
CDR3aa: CASSLLGHPSRYEQYF

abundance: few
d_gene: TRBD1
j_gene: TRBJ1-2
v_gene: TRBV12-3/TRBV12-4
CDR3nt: TGTGCCAGCAGTTGGGACAGGCCGGCTAACTATGGCTACACCTTC
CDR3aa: CASSWDRPANYGYTF

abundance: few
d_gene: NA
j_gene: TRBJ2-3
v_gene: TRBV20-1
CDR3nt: TGCAGTGCTGGGGAAGGGCGCAGTCAATATAGGGATACGCAGTATTTT
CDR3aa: CSAGEGRSQYRDTQYF

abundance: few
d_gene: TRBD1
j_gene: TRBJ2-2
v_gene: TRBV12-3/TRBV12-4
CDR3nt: TGTGCCAGCAGTTTTTCCAGGGGGCGCTACACCGGGGAGCTGTTTTTT
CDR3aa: CASSFSRGRYTGELFF

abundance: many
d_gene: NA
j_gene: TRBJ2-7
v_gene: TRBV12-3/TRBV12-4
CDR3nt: TGTGCCAGCGGACAGACCTACGAGCAGTACTTC
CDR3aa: CASGQTYEQYF

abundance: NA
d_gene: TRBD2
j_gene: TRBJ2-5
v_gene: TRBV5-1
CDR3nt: TGCGCCAGCAGCTTGGCGTCTAGCGGGGGTTTGTACCAAGAGACCCAGTACTTC
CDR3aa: CASSLASSGGLYQETQYF

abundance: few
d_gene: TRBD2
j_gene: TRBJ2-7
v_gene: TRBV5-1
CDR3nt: TGTGCCAGCAGTTCGGGGGGAGGAACCTACGAGCAGTACTTC
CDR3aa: CASSSGGGTYEQYF

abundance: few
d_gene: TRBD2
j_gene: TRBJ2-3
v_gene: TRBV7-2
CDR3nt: TGTGCCAGCAGCGCCCTAGCGGGAGGGAATACGCAGTATTTT
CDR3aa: CASSALAGGNTQYF

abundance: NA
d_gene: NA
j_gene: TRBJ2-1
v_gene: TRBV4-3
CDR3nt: TGCGCCAGCAGCCAAGAAGGAGTAAATGAGCAGTTCTTC
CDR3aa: CASSQEGVNEQFF

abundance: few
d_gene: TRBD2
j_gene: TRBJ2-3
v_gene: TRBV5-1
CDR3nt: TGCGCCAGCAGCCACGGACTAGCGGGCCTCACAGATACGCAGTATTTT
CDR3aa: CASSHGLAGLTDTQYF

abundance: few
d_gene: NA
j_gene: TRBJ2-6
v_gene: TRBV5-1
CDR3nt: TGCGCCAGCAGCCTGGGACTCGCCTCTGGGGCCAACGTCCTGACTTTC
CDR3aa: CASSLGLASGANVLTF

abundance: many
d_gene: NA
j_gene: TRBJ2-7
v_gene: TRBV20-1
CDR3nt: TGCAGTGCTGAACGCTACGAGCAGTACTTC
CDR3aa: CSAERYEQYF

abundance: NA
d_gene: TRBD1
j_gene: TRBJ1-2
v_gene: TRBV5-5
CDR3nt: TGTGCCAGCAGCCGTGGGACAGGGGAGTATGGCTACACCTTC
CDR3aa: CASSRGTGEYGYTF

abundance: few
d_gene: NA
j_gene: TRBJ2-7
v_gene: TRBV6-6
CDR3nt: TGTGCCAGCCAAAGGGATGACGAGCAGTACTTC
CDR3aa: CASQRDDEQYF

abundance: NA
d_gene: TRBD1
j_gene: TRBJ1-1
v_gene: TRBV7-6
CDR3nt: TGTGCCAGTAAGGACAGGGGGAACACTGAAGCTTTCTTT
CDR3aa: CASKDRGNTEAFF

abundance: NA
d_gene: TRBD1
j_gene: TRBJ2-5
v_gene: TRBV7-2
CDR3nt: TGTGCCAGCAGCTTAGCTGGGACAGGGTTCCGGGAGACCCAGTACTTC
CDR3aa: CASSLAGTGFRETQYF

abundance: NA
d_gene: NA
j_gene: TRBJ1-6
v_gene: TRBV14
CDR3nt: TGTGCCAGCAGCCAAGTCACCGGCGGATCACCCCTCCACTTT
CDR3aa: CASSQVTGGSPLHF